These 25 T cell receptor beta chains were all obtained from the same sample, sequenced in a study of CD4 T cells in relation to SARS-CoV-2 and coronaviruses. Measured with immunoSEQ multiplex PCR; TCRdb has only the in-frame clones, and not every one. The data hold roughly 20,000 clones, with approximately 68% observed a single time. Unexposed donor CD4+ T cells date from about 2010-2019, before the COVID-19 pandemic. The cells were cultured for about 10 days before CD4+ T cells were isolated. No antigens are known for them. What was sequenced was CD4+ T cells from PBMCs, cultured in vitro. Source of these receptors: a human donor in good health.

CDR3 nucleotide sequence: TGTGCCAGCAGTTTGGGAAGCCATGAGCAGTTCTTC. This encodes CASSLGSHEQFF. The rearrangement joins TRBV12-3 or TRBV12-4 to TRBJ2-1, with D unclear. Trimming removed 3 bases at V and 8 bases at J, with 8 bases between. CDR3 length: 12 amino acids.

The genes are TRBV6-5 and TRBJ2-7; unclear D gene. CDR1 is MNHEY, CDR2 SVGAGI, per germline. This CDR3 is 15 amino acids long. Trimming stripped 5 bases from V and 6 bases from J, with 20 bases between. The CDR3 nucleotides read TGTGCCAGCAGTCCCTTCTACTCGGCGGCCCGCGAGCAGTACTTC. Amino acids: CASSPFYSAAREQYF.

This clone came up a few times. The V gene is TRBV30, the J gene TRBJ1-3; D unresolved. With 5 bases removed from V and 0 bases from J, the gap between germline ends came to 11 bases. CDR3 length equals 14 residues. In germline, CDR1 is GTSNPN, CDR2 SVGIG (reference sequence). The CDR3, as DNA: TGTGCCTGGGGGAGTGGCACCTCTGGAAACACCATATATTTT. Its translation is CAWGSGTSGNTIYF. Filled out from reference TRBV30 and TRBJ1-3, the complete variable domain reads SQTIHQWPATLVQPVGSPLSLECTVEGTSNPNLYWYRQAAGRGLQLLFYSVGIGQISSEVPQNLSASRPQDRQFILSSKKLLLSDSGFYLCAWGSGTSGNTIYFGEGSWLTVV.

Only a few counts were recorded for this clone. The chain is built from TRBV5-1 and TRBJ1-4; D remains ambiguous. Germline V gene sequence: CDR1 SGHRS, CDR2 YFSETQ. Trimming left V 4 bases short and J 4 bases short, with 14 bases between. The CDR3 is made up of 15 amino acids. The CDR3 region is CASSTLGSSNEKLFF. The CDR3 DNA sequence: TGCGCCAGCAGCACGTTAGGTTCTAGTAATGAAAAACTGTTTTTT.

The rearrangement joins TRBV10-3 to TRBJ1-2; D not certain. From germline, CDR1 is ENHRY and CDR2 SYGVKD. Trimming removed 5 bases at V and 8 bases at J, with 18 bases between. This CDR3 contains 14 residues. CDR3 in DNA: TGTGCCATCAGTAAAGTGGTGGCGGGAGGCGGCTACACCTTC. It translates to CAISKVVAGGGYTF.

J is TRBJ2-1 and V is TRBV5-8; D unclear. The CDR3 runs 13 residues. Between the trimmed V and J ends, which lost 5 bases and 6 bases, there was a span of 12 bases. Germline V gene lookup returns CDR1 SGHTS and CDR2 YDEGEE. The CDR3 bases are TGTGCCAGCAGGGCCCAGGTCGCCAATGAGCAGTTCTTC. It codes for CASRAQVANEQFF. The full variable domain, with the rest looked up from reference TRBV5-8 and TRBJ2-1, is EAGVTQSPTHLIKTRGQQATLRCSPISGHTSVYWYQQALGLGLQFLLWYDEGEERNRGNFPPRFSGRQFPNYSSELNVNALELEDSALYLCASRAQVANEQFFGPGTRLTVL.

This chain connects TRBV9 to TRBJ2-2, with 11 nucleotides matching TRBD2. This CDR3 has 18 amino acids. Germline CDR1 is SGDLS and CDR2 is YYNGEE. Trimming cost V 2 bases and J 1 base; bases outside gene matches: 7. The CDR3 loop is CASSVEDLAGGNTGELFF. The CDR3 nucleotides read TGTGCCAGCAGCGTTGAGGACCTAGCGGGGGGGAACACCGGGGAGCTGTTTTTT.

This chain links TRBV6-5 with TRBJ2-5, with 8 bases fitting TRBD2. The CDR3 runs to 14 residues. V was pared by 2 bases and J by 4 bases, with 3 bases of the junction left unmatched. CDR1 and CDR2 from the germline V gene are MNHEY and SVGAGI. As DNA, the CDR3 is TGTGCCAGCAGTTACGAAACTAGCGGAGAGACCCAGTACTTC. This translates into CASSYETSGETQYF.

In nucleotides, the CDR3 is TGTGCCAGCAGCTTGTTTAGTGTCAGAGAAAACTATGGCTACACCTTC. It yields the protein CASSLFSVRENYGYTF. The V gene is TRBV5-6, the J gene TRBJ1-2, with D uncertain. There are 16 residues in the CDR3. Germline-derived CDR1 and CDR2 are SGHDT and YYEEEE. The V end was cut by 1 base, the J end by 2 bases, with 15 bases between.

J is TRBJ1-5 and V is TRBV2, with 8 bases lining up with TRBD1. Germline V gene lookup returns CDR1 SNHLY and CDR2 FYNNEI. Trimming removed 6 bases from V and 2 bases from J; junction bases left unmatched: 9. This CDR3 region has 16 residues. CDR3 in DNA: TGTGCCAGCAGGGTCGATCAGGGGGCCGGCAATCAGCCCCAGCATTTT. As protein: CASRVDQGAGNQPQHF.

The rearrangement uses TRBV19 and TRBJ1-2; 9 bases line up with TRBD1. Unmatched junction bases numbered 3, after V lost 0 bases and J lost 4 bases. Germline values: CDR1 LNHDA, CDR2 SQIVND (reference sequence). This CDR3 comprises 15 residues. The CDR3 DNA reads TGTGCCAGTAGTATAGATCCGACAGGGGGCTATGGCTACACCTTC. Translation gives CASSIDPTGGYGYTF.

J is TRBJ2-1 and V is TRBV29-1; 7 nucleotides line up with TRBD2. This CDR3 spans 15 amino acids. Trimming removed 5 bases from V and 9 bases from J; junction bases left unmatched: 16. Germline CDR1 is SQVTM and CDR2 is ANQGSEA. The CDR3 sequence: CSVPGRTFREGEQFF. Here the CDR3 DNA reads TGCAGCGTTCCAGGTCGGACTTTTAGGGAGGGTGAGCAGTTCTTC.

The V gene is TRBV2, the J gene TRBJ2-1; 7 bases map to TRBD2. With 3 bases clipped from V and 1 base from J, the junction kept 6 bases outside the gene matches. Germline values: CDR1 SNHLY, CDR2 FYNNEI. CDR3 size: 16 residues. CDR3 DNA: TGTGCCAGCAGTGACCGGGGCGGGGGATCCTACAATGAGCAGTTCTTC. Its translation: CASSDRGGGSYNEQFF.

The sample holds one count of this clone. This chain connects TRBV6-5 to TRBJ1-1, with D possibly matching TRBD1 (5 bases). Germline assignment: CDR1 MNHEY and CDR2 SVGAGI. CDR3 size: 12 residues. The CDR3 DNA follows: TGTGGAACCGGGGATGGGGGCACTGAAGCTTTCTTT. It yields the protein CGTGDGGTEAFF.

The rearrangement uses TRBV19 and TRBJ1-2; D call uncertain. V was pared by 0 bases and J by 7 bases, with 9 bases between. The CDR3 covers 13 residues. Germline values: CDR1 LNHDA, CDR2 SQIVND (reference sequence). In DNA form, the CDR3 reads TGTGCCAGTAGTATAGAAGGAAGCCTTGGCTACACCTTC. It specifies CASSIEGSLGYTF.

The chain recombines TRBV5-1 with TRBJ1-1, with 8 bases that match TRBD1. The CDR3 consists of 20 residues. Per the germline V gene, CDR1 is SGHRS and CDR2 is YFSETQ. The J segment lost 1 base and the V segment lost 4 bases, leaving 21 bases of the junction unmatched. CDR3 sequence (DNA): TGCGCCAGCAGCCAAGGTCGAGAAATAGTGAGGGACAGGAGGAACACTGAAGCTTTCTTT. As protein: CASSQGREIVRDRRNTEAFF.

V is TRBV2 and J is TRBJ1-1; D call uncertain. V was clipped by 2 bases and J by 1 base, with 8 bases between them. This CDR3 contains 14 residues. Per germline, CDR1 SNHLY and CDR2 FYNNEI. The CDR3 sequence: CASSELRGNTEAFF. Written as DNA, the CDR3 is TGTGCCAGCAGTGAATTGCGAGGGAACACTGAAGCTTTCTTT.

The chain couples TRBV6-6 to TRBJ2-7; tentatively, D is TRBD2 (6 bases). CDR3 length: 11 residues. V lost 2 bases to trimming and J lost 7 bases, with 6 bases between them. Germline V lookup: CDR1 MNHNY, CDR2 SVGAGI (reference sequence). The CDR3 DNA reads TGTGCCAGCAGTTACGGAGGGGAGCAGTACTTC. Its protein product is CASSYGGEQYF.

The V call is TRBV29-1, the J call TRBJ2-6; D not certain. This CDR3 comprises 14 residues. Per the germline V gene, CDR1 is SQVTM and CDR2 is ANQGSEA. V was trimmed by 4 bases and J by 0 bases, leaving 7 bases between them. DNA for the CDR3: TGCAGCGTTGCACAGAGCTCTGGGGCCAACGTCCTGACTTTC. This gives the protein CSVAQSSGANVLTF.

The chain uses TRBV19 and TRBJ1-6; 8 nucleotides line up with TRBD1. Germline V gene data show CDR1 as LNHDA and CDR2 as SQIVND (reference sequence). Unmatched junction bases numbered 8, after V lost 6 bases and J lost 7 bases. The CDR3 length is 15 residues. CDR3 nucleotides: TGTGCCAGTAGCCCCTCAGGACAGGGAAATTCACCCCTCCACTTT. Translating it yields CASSPSGQGNSPLHF.

The chain is built from TRBV29-1 and TRBJ2-3; D might be TRBD2 (5 bases). Trimming removed 6 bases from V and 11 bases from J, with 18 bases in between. From germline, CDR1 is SQVTM and CDR2 ANQGSEA. The CDR3 spans 12 residues. The chain's CDR3 is CSVPVEGRRQYF. The CDR3 bases are TGCAGCGTCCCCGTCGAGGGCCGGAGGCAGTATTTT.

This clone has a single count. The chain joins TRBV19 to TRBJ1-2; D may be TRBD1 (5 bases). From germline, CDR1 is LNHDA and CDR2 SQIVND (reference sequence). This CDR3 is built from 12 residues. Trimming took 9 bases from V and 3 from J, leaving 11 bases between them. The CDR3 region is CASLGTYYGYTF. CDR3 bases: TGTGCCAGCTTAGGGACGTACTATGGCTACACCTTC.

The J gene is TRBJ2-7, the V gene TRBV14; the match to TRBD1 covers 7 bases. V gave up 3 bases and J gave up 1 base; unmatched junction bases: 9. Germline CDR1 is SGHDN and CDR2 is FVKESK. The CDR3 runs to 16 residues. The CDR3 DNA reads as TGTGCCAGCAGCCACTTCGCGGCAGGGGGTTCCTACGAGCAGTACTTC. It is translated as CASSHFAAGGSYEQYF.

This clone came up a few times. The V and J genes are TRBV3-1 (or the pseudogene TRBV3-2) and TRBJ1-2, with TRBD1 matching 7 bases. The length of the CDR3 is 13 residues. Germline lookup yields CDR1 LGHDT and CDR2 YNNKEL (reference sequence). V lost 4 bases and J lost 3; bases outside the gene matches: 2. The CDR3 sequence: CASSPGTDYGYTF. CDR3 nucleotide sequence: TGTGCCAGCAGCCCGGGGACAGACTATGGCTACACCTTC.

This clone was recorded a few times. The chain has TRBV4-1 and TRBJ2-1; 11 nucleotides line up with TRBD2. V lost 1 base and J lost 3; bases outside the gene matches: 5. Germline V gene sequence: CDR1 MGHRA, CDR2 YSYEKL. CDR3 length equals 17 residues. In nucleotides, the CDR3 is TGCGCCAGCAGCCAAGCACCGACTAGCGGGATCTACAATGAGCAGTTCTTC. Translated: CASSQAPTSGIYNEQFF.